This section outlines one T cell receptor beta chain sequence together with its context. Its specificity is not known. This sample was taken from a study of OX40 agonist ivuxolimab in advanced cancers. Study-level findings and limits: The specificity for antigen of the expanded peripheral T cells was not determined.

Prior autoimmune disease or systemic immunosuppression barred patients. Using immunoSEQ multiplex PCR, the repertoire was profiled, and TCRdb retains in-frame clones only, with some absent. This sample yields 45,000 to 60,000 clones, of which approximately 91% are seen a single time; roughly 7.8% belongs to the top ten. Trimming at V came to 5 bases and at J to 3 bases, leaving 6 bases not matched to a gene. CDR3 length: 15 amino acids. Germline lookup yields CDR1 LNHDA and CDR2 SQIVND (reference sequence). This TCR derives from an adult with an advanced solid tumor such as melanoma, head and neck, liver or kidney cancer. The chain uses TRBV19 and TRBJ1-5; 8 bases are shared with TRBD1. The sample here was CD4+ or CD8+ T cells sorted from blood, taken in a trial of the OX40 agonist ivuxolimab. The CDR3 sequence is CASSLEDRVNQPQHF. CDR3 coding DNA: TGTGCCAGTAGTCTGGAGGACAGGGTCAATCAGCCCCAGCATTTT.